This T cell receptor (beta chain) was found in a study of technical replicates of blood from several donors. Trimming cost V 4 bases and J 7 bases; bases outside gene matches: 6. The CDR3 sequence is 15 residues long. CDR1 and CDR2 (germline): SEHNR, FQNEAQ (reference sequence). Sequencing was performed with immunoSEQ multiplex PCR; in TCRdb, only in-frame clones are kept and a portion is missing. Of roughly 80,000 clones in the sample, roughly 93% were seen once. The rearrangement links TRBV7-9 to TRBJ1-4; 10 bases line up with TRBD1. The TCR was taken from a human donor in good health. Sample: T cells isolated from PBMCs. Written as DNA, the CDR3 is TGTGCCAGCAGCTCCGACAGGGGGCGCGTTGAAAAACTGTTTTTT. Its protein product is CASSSDRGRVEKLFF.